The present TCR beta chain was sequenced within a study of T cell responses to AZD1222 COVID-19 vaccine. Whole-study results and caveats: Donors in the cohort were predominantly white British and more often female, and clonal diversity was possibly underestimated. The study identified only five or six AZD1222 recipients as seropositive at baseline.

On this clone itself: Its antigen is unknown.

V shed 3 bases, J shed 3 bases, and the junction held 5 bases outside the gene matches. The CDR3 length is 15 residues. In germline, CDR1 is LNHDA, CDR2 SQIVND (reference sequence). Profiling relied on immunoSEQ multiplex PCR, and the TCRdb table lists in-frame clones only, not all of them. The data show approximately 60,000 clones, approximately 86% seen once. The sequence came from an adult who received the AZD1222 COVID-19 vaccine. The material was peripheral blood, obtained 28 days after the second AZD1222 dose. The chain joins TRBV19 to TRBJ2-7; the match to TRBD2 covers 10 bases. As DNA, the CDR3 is TGTGCCAGTAGTATGCAACTAGCGGGACTCTACGAGCAGTACTTC. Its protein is CASSMQLAGLYEQYF.